Listed below are T cell receptor beta chains from one sample, sequenced in a study of a mutant IDH1 vaccine in newly diagnosed glioma. Which antigens these TCRs recognize remains unknown. The table came from immunoSEQ multiplex PCR; TCRdb's copy has only in-frame clones and leaves some out. The table records roughly 61,000 clones, 80% of them present only once. This material consisted of PBMCs, taken from a glioma patient whose treatment included an IDH1 peptide vaccine. Source of these receptors: a man aged 45-65 years with glioma. Both conserved end residues are part of each CDR3. Each record gives: J gene, D gene, V gene, clone size, CDR3 DNA, CDR3 protein. D genes are given only for firm matches. Expanded clones get a size class; other rows say once, few or many, or leave the size out.

TRBJ2-7 . TRBV20-1 . TGCAGTGCTAGAAGGCCGGGCGAGCAGTACTTC CSARRPGEQYF
TRBJ2-1 TRBD2 TRBV5-1 . TGCGCCAGCAGATCGGGACTAGACGTCATTGAGCAGTTCTTC CASRSGLDVIEQFF
TRBJ1-2 TRBD1 TRBV7-9 . TGTGCCAGCAGCGCGACCGGGACAGGGAACACCTTC CASSATGTGNTF
TRBJ2-7 . TRBV7-9 . TGTGCCAGCAGCGCCAAATCGGGACTCATCTACGAGCAGTACTTC CASSAKSGLIYEQYF
TRBJ2-7 . TRBV7-6 . TGTGCCAGCAGCTTATCTCGGGGTTACGAGCAGTACTTC CASSLSRGYEQYF
TRBJ2-7 TRBD2 TRBV27 few TGTGCCAGCACTTATCGGGGGACTAAGGAGCAGTACTTC CASTYRGTKEQYF
TRBJ2-5 . TRBV5-1 . TGCGCCAGCACCTCCCCGGGAGAGACCCAGTACTTC CASTSPGETQYF
TRBJ2-7 . TRBV4-1 . TGCGCCAGCAGCCTCGAAGGGTCCGGCTACGAGCAGTACTTC CASSLEGSGYEQYF
TRBJ2-7 . TRBV2 . TGTGCTTTGCGATCCAGGGGGGGCGAGCAGTACTTC CALRSRGGEQYF
TRBJ1-1 TRBD1 TRBV19 . TGTGCCAGTAGTTTTGGACAGGTTCAGGACACTGAAGCTTTCTTT CASSFGQVQDTEAFF
TRBJ2-7 . TRBV7-9 . TGTGCCAGCAGCTCAAACAGGATGAGCTCCTACGAGCAGTACTTC CASSSNRMSSYEQYF
TRBJ2-1 TRBD2 TRBV19 . TGTGCCAGTAATCCAACTAGCGGGAGCTCCTACAATGAGCAGTTCTTC CASNPTSGSSYNEQFF
TRBJ2-2 . TRBV20-1 . TGCAGTGCTACTTACACCGGGGAGCTGTTTTTT CSATYTGELFF
TRBJ1-4 . TRBV6-6 few TGTGCCAGCACCCAGTTAAATGAAAAACTGTTTTTT CASTQLNEKLFF
TRBJ2-7 . TRBV6-5 once TGTGCCAGCAGACGGGACTACGAGCAGTACTTC CASRRDYEQYF
TRBJ2-7 TRBD2 TRBV11-1 . TGTGCCAGCAGCCCACCCCTAGCGGGCGGCTACGAGCAGTACTTC CASSPPLAGGYEQYF
TRBJ2-5 . TRBV7-2 . TGTGCCAGCAGCTTGAGAAGGGGGGAAGAGACCCAGTACTTC CASSLRRGEETQYF
TRBJ1-1 . TRBV29-1 few TGCAGCGCTACTCGGGGGAACACTGAAGCTTTCTTT CSATRGNTEAFF
TRBJ1-2 . TRBV6-1 . TGTGCCAGCAGGACCGGGGTCAACTATGGCTACACCTTC CASRTGVNYGYTF
TRBJ2-7 TRBD1 TRBV25-1 . TGTGCCAGCAGTGAAGGTGCAGGGGGCTTCGACGAGCAGTACTTC CASSEGAGGFDEQYF
TRBJ2-2 . TRBV9 . TGTGCCAGCAGCCCCCAGGACTTAACCGGGGAGCTGTTTTTT CASSPQDLTGELFF
TRBJ1-1 . TRBV30 . TGTGCCTGGAGTGCCAGACGCTATGGTGAAGCTTTCTTT CAWSARRYGEAFF
TRBJ2-1 . TRBV6-5 . TGTGCCAGCAGTTACCCCGGCGGCGATGAGCAGTTCTTC CASSYPGGDEQFF
TRBJ2-7 . TRBV28 . TGTGCCAGCAGTTCGGTAGGTGGAGGACCCTACGAGCAGTACTTC CASSSVGGGPYEQYF
TRBJ1-5 . TRBV19 few TGTGCCACACGGCAGGGAGTCGGGGAGCCCCAGCATTTT CATRQGVGEPQHF
TRBJ2-7 . TRBV5-4 . TGTGCCAGCAGCCCAGCTGGTGTTTACGAGCAGTACTTC CASSPAGVYEQYF
TRBJ2-5 TRBD2 TRBV2 . TGTGCCAGCAGTAACGGACTAGCGAGTCAGGAGACCCAGTACTTC CASSNGLASQETQYF